Listed here are 18 T cell receptor beta chains from one sample, sequenced in a study of OX40 agonist ivuxolimab in advanced cancers. TCRdb keeps only in-frame clones here, not all; method: immunoSEQ multiplex PCR. The sample lists 35,000 to 45,000 clones; roughly 88% were seen once. This sample comprised CD4+ or CD8+ T cells sorted from blood, obtained in a trial of the OX40 agonist ivuxolimab. All receptors derive from an adult with an advanced solid tumor such as melanoma, head and neck, liver or kidney cancer.

The chain employs TRBV2 and TRBJ2-1; D is perhaps TRBD1 (6 bases). The CDR3 consists of 17 residues. Looked up from germline, CDR1 is SNHLY and CDR2 is FYNNEI. Trimming removed 3 bases from V and 4 bases from J, with 19 bases in between. The chain's CDR3 is CASSDPGQGRRYNEQFF. In nucleotides, the CDR3 is TGTGCCAGCAGTGACCCTGGCCAGGGGCGGCGATACAATGAGCAGTTCTTC.

The genes are TRBV19 and TRBJ1-1; no definite D call. The CDR3 has 14 amino acids. Trimming removed 8 bases from V and 2 bases from J, with 15 bases in between. Per germline, CDR1 LNHDA and CDR2 SQIVND (reference sequence). This chain's CDR3 is CASQSGPYNTEAFF. In nucleotides, the CDR3 is TGTGCCAGTCAATCCGGGCCCTACAACACTGAAGCTTTCTTT.

For the CDR3, the DNA is TGTGCCATCAGCCCGGGACTAGCGGGGGGGCCGACCAAAAACATTCAGTACTTC. It translates to CAISPGLAGGPTKNIQYF. J is TRBJ2-4 and V is TRBV10-3; 16 bases line up with TRBD2. Germline CDR1 is ENHRY and CDR2 is SYGVKD. This CDR3 is built from 18 residues. The trim removed 6 bases at V and 2 bases at J, leaving 7 bases unmatched.

The rearrangement links TRBV9 to TRBJ1-1; TRBD1 matches 7 bases. Unmatched junction bases numbered 5, after V lost 4 bases and J lost 5 bases. This CDR3 has 13 residues. Per germline, CDR1 SGDLS and CDR2 YYNGEE. The CDR3 nucleotides are TGTGCCAGCAGCCAGGGGGGGAGTACTGAAGCTTTCTTT. It translates to CASSQGGSTEAFF.

The rearrangement joins TRBV4-1 to TRBJ1-2, with a weak D call TRBD1 (5 bases). Germline CDR1 and CDR2: MGHRA and YSYEKL. CDR3 length: 14 amino acids. V was clipped by 2 bases and J by 4 bases, with 11 bases between them. CDR3 sequence: CASSQRGNLYGYTF. The CDR3, as DNA: TGCGCCAGCAGCCAAAGGGGCAACCTCTATGGCTACACCTTC.

The rearrangement links TRBV27 to TRBJ1-1; no definite D call. This CDR3 has 13 amino acids. From germline, CDR1 is MNHEY and CDR2 SMNVEV (reference sequence). The V end lost 5 bases, the J end lost 3 bases, and 10 bases lay between the germline ends. The CDR3 loop reads CASSPRAYTEAFF. The CDR3 DNA reads TGTGCCAGCAGTCCTCGGGCTTACACTGAAGCTTTCTTT.

This clone was picked up one time. V gene TRBV9 combines with J gene TRBJ2-6, with D hard to call. Trimming left V 3 bases short and J 0 bases short, with 16 bases between. The CDR3 covers 18 residues. From germline, CDR1 is SGDLS and CDR2 YYNGEE. CDR3: CASSASPQASSGANVLTF. The CDR3, as DNA: TGTGCCAGCAGCGCCTCTCCCCAGGCCTCCTCTGGGGCCAACGTCCTGACTTTC.

The rearrangement joins TRBV12-2 to TRBJ1-2; the table's D gene call, TRBD1, was not cross checked with the DNA. TRBV12-2 is classified as a pseudogene. The CDR3 is 17 residues long. CDR3 DNA sequence: TGTGCAAGTCGCTCACCCGGACGGGCAGGGCGATCCTATGGCTACACCTTC. This translates into CASRSPGRAGRSYGYTF.

J is TRBJ2-7 and V is TRBV11-3, with D perhaps TRBD1 (6 bases). Looked up from germline, CDR1 is SGHNT and CDR2 is YENEEA. The length of the CDR3 is 13 residues. Deletions cut 5 bases from V and 5 bases from J, with 13 bases between. The CDR3 DNA reads TGTGCCAGCAGCCAGGACAGTTCCAACGAGCAGTACTTC. This codes for CASSQDSSNEQYF.

The chain employs TRBV9 and TRBJ2-5; 14 bases align to TRBD2. The CDR3 runs to 17 residues. CDR1 SGDLS and CDR2 YYNGEE come from the germline V gene. The junction had 5 bases not matched to a gene; V was cut back by 4 bases and J by 0 bases. CDR3 in DNA: TGTGCCAGCAGCCCGGGACTAGCGGGGGCCTACCAAGAGACCCAGTACTTC. Its translation: CASSPGLAGAYQETQYF.

The V call is TRBV11-2, the J call TRBJ1-1, with TRBD1 matching 7 bases. CDR1 is SGHAT, CDR2 FQNNGV, per germline. With V trimmed by 2 bases and J by 5 bases, 8 bases remained unmatched. This CDR3 spans 15 amino acids. CDR3 in amino acids: CASSLYKVTGTEAFF. The CDR3 DNA is TGTGCCAGCAGCTTATATAAGGTGACAGGGACTGAAGCTTTCTTT.

The rearrangement links TRBV2 to TRBJ2-2; D unclear. The ends were cut back, 6 bases at V and 10 bases at J, with 18 bases in the middle. Germline V gene data show CDR1 as SNHLY and CDR2 as FYNNEI. The CDR3 extends over 14 amino acids. The CDR3 sequence: CASREYLQAAELFF. CDR3 coding DNA: TGTGCCAGCAGAGAGTACCTCCAGGCTGCGGAGCTGTTTTTT.

The chain combines TRBV4-3 with TRBJ1-6, with TRBD1 matching over 9 bases. Per the germline V gene, CDR1 is LGHNA and CDR2 is YSLEER. This CDR3 spans 14 amino acids. Trimming took 6 bases from V and 8 from J; bases not matched to a gene: 5. The CDR3 DNA reads TGCGCCAGCAGTCCCGGGACAGGGTATTCACCCCTCCACTTT. Its protein is CASSPGTGYSPLHF.

This chain uses TRBV27 with TRBJ1-2, with TRBD1 matching over 7 bases. The CDR3 loop spans 19 amino acids. Germline trimming cut 6 bases from V and 5 bases from J; bases unmatched to any gene: 24. Germline CDR1 and CDR2: MNHEY and SMNVEV (reference sequence). CDR3 bases: TGTGCCAGCAGGAACAAACAGGGGTCGGGCGACGACCTAGTTTATGGCTACACCTTC. This codes for CASRNKQGSGDDLVYGYTF.

V is TRBV27 and J is TRBJ2-3, with D perhaps given as TRBD1 or TRBD2 (6 bases each). Germline CDR1 is MNHEY and CDR2 is SMNVEV (reference sequence). The V gene lost 1 base and the J gene lost 1 base, with 12 bases spanning the gap. The CDR3 runs to 16 residues. CDR3 DNA sequence: TGTGCCAGCAGTTTATACGGGGGCGGGGGCACAGATACGCAGTATTTT. Translation: CASSLYGGGGTDTQYF.

This rearrangement joins TRBV2 to TRBJ2-7; 7 bases align to TRBD1. Germline CDR1 reads SNHLY; CDR2 reads FYNNEI. Trimming cost V 3 bases and J 1 base; bases outside gene matches: 3. This CDR3 is 14 amino acids long. CDR3 sequence: CASSEGDRSYEQYV. The CDR3 coding sequence is TGTGCCAGCAGTGAGGGGGACAGATCCTACGAGCAGTACGTC.

The gene calls are TRBV14 and TRBJ1-1; tentatively, D is TRBD1 (6 bases). This CDR3 spans 15 amino acids. V shed 2 bases and J shed 1 base, with 11 bases lying between them. CDR1 and CDR2 from the germline V gene are SGHDN and FVKESK. The CDR3 bases are TGTGCCAGCAGCCAATTACAGGGAGCGAACACTGAAGCTTTCTTT. This gives the protein CASSQLQGANTEAFF.

On this clone: The identical CDR3 is also encoded by other nucleotide sequences in the sample. The chain has TRBV28 and TRBJ1-6, with D hard to call. The CDR3 contains 14 residues. Between the trimmed V and J ends, which lost 5 bases and 7 bases, there was a span of 12 bases. Germline lookup yields CDR1 MDHEN and CDR2 SYDVKM. CDR3 sequence: CASSRTVLNSPLHF. DNA of the CDR3: TGTGCCAGCAGTCGCACGGTTCTAAATTCACCCCTCCACTTT. The full variable domain, rest sourced from reference TRBV28 and TRBJ1-6, is DVKVTQSSRYLVKRTGEKVFLECVQDMDHENMFWYRQDPGLGLRLIYFSYDVKMKEKGDIPEGYSVSREKKERFSLILESASTNQTSMYLCASSRTVLNSPLHFGNGTRLTVT.